This is a list of T cell receptor beta chains from one sample in a study of blood T cell repertoires in COVID-19. Clones were read by immunoSEQ multiplex PCR, and TCRdb kept only the in-frame ones, dropping some. This sample has fewer than 45,000 clones, with over 75% found just once. The sample taken for sequencing was peripheral blood. Every receptor here comes from a human donor in a cohort sampled during active COVID-19. The CDR3 runs from the conserved cysteine through the conserved F or W. The D gene is left open where the match is weak. Some rows have no size entry. The others give once, few or many, or a class for an expanded clone.

abundance | d_gene | j_gene | v_gene | CDR3nt | CDR3aa
. | . | TRBJ2-1 | TRBV29-1 | TGCAGCGTTGAGGGCCATCCGTCCTACAATGAGCAGTTCTTC | CSVEGHPSYNEQFF
. | TRBD1 | TRBJ2-6 | TRBV11-3 | TGTGCCAGCAGCACCCGCAGGACAGGGGAAGTGTCTGGGGCCAACGTCCTGACTTTC | CASSTRRTGEVSGANVLTF
. | TRBD2 | TRBJ2-7 | TRBV27 | TGTGCCAGCAGTTTATCGAGGACTAGCGGGGCGGCCCTCTACGAGCAGTACTTC | CASSLSRTSGAALYEQYF
. | TRBD1 | TRBJ1-1 | TRBV7-2 | TGTGCCAGCAGCGAGAGGACAGGGAAGGACACTGAAGCTTTCTTT | CASSERTGKDTEAFF
. | TRBD1 | TRBJ1-4 | TRBV6-5 | TGTGCCAGCAGTTACGGGGACAGGGGACGGAGTGAAAAACTGTTTTTT | CASSYGDRGRSEKLFF
. | . | TRBJ2-5 | TRBV30 | TGTGCCTGGAGTGCCAGGTACCAAGAGACCCAGTACTTC | CAWSARYQETQYF
. | . | TRBJ2-2 | TRBV6-5 | TGTGCCAGCAGCTCATGGGGAGCGAACACCGGGGAGCTGTTTTTT | CASSSWGANTGELFF
. | . | TRBJ2-7 | TRBV5-4 | TGTGCCAGCAGCCAACCCGGTAACGAGCAGTACTTC | CASSQPGNEQYF
. | TRBD1 | TRBJ1-6 | TRBV13 | TGTGCCAGCAGCACGGGACAGGGGGTAGGGCCCCTCCACTTT | CASSTGQGVGPLHF
. | . | TRBJ2-7 | TRBV21-1 | TGTGCCAGCAGCAAAGGGGTCTGCGGGCCCACCTACGAGCAGTACTTC | CASSKGVCGPTYEQYF
. | . | TRBJ1-1 | TRBV27 | TGTGCCAGCAGTTTATCGATCGGGGGTGAAGCTTTCTTT | CASSLSIGGEAFF
. | TRBD1 | TRBJ1-3 | TRBV4-1 | TGCGCCAGCAGCCATCGGGACAGACTCTCTGGAAACACCATATATTTT | CASSHRDRLSGNTIYF
. | TRBD2 | TRBJ2-1 | TRBV18 | TGTGCCAGCTCACCACGGTTGGCGGGAGGGGGCAATGAGCAGTTCTTC | CASSPRLAGGGNEQFF
. | . | TRBJ2-5 | TRBV18 | TGTGCCAGCTCACCAGTGAGGCGATCGGAGACCCAGTACTTC | CASSPVRRSETQYF
. | TRBD2 | TRBJ2-1 | TRBV10-3 | TGTGCCATCACCGCGGGGGGCTCCTACAATGAGCAGTTCTTC | CAITAGGSYNEQFF
. | TRBD2 | TRBJ2-7 | TRBV4-3 | TGCGCCAGCAGCCGACAGATAGCGGGAGTCTACGAGCAGTACTTC | CASSRQIAGVYEQYF
. | TRBD2 | TRBJ2-3 | TRBV7-2 | TGTGCCAGCAGCTTTAGGACTAGCGGGAGGGGTACGCAGTATTTT | CASSFRTSGRGTQYF
. | TRBD1 | TRBJ2-1 | TRBV28 | TGTGCCAGCAGTTGGACCGGGGACAGGGGACGGGATGAGCAGTTCTTC | CASSWTGDRGRDEQFF
. | . | TRBJ2-1 | TRBV18 | TGTGCCAGCTCACCGGCGGAAAGCTCCTACAATGAGCAGTTCTTC | CASSPAESSYNEQFF
. | TRBD1 | TRBJ1-2 | TRBV28 | TGTGCCAGCAGCCGCCGGGACAGGGGATATAGGAACTATGGCTACACCTTC | CASSRRDRGYRNYGYTF
. | TRBD1 | TRBJ1-2 | TRBV7-9 | TGTGCCAGCAGCCCCATGGGGACAGGAAACTATGGCTACACCTTC | CASSPMGTGNYGYTF
. | TRBD2 | TRBJ2-3 | TRBV5-4 | TGTGCCAGCAGCTGGGAGGGCCGGAGGACAGATACGCAGTATTTT | CASSWEGRRTDTQYF
. | . | TRBJ2-3 | TRBV7-2 | TGTGCCAGCAGCTTAGGGGGGCGGAGCACAGATACGCAGTATTTT | CASSLGGRSTDTQYF
once | . | TRBJ1-5 | TRBV5-1 | TGCGCCAGCAGCTTGGGTCCGGGGAATAGCAATCAGCCCCAGCATTTT | CASSLGPGNSNQPQHF
. | . | TRBJ2-3 | TRBV29-1 | TGCAGCGTTCGGGGCACAGATACGCAGTATTTT | CSVRGTDTQYF
. | . | TRBJ2-7 | TRBV29-1 | TGCAGCGTTGAATTGGGGCCATCATCCGAGCAGTACTTC | CSVELGPSSEQYF
. | . | TRBJ2-7 | TRBV9 | TGTGCCAGCAGCGTAGGGAATAGCGGCACCTACGAGCAGTACTTC | CASSVGNSGTYEQYF
. | . | TRBJ1-2 | TRBV9 | TGTGCCAGCAGCGGCGCGACTAACTATGGCTACACCTTC | CASSGATNYGYTF
. | . | TRBJ1-2 | TRBV27 | TGTGCCAGCAGCCCGGGACGGGACACCTATGGCTACACCTTC | CASSPGRDTYGYTF
. | . | TRBJ2-2 | TRBV12-3/TRBV12-4 | TGTGCCAGCAGTTTCCACGGTACCGGGGAGCTGTTTTTT | CASSFHGTGELFF
. | . | TRBJ2-3 | TRBV24-1 | TGTGCCACCTCTATTGGAGATACGCAGTATTTT | CATSIGDTQYF
. | . | TRBJ2-1 | TRBV10-1 | TGCGCCAGCAGACGACTTTTTCCCTCCTACAATGAGCAGTTCTTC | CASRRLFPSYNEQFF
few | . | TRBJ2-3 | TRBV9 | TGTGCCAGCAGCGTTTGGCCCACGGGAACAGATACGCAGTATTTT | CASSVWPTGTDTQYF
. | TRBD1 | TRBJ1-3 | TRBV18 | TGTGCCAGCCGGGACAGAATGTCCCTCTCTGGAAACACCATATATTTT | CASRDRMSLSGNTIYF
. | TRBD2 | TRBJ2-1 | TRBV3-1/TRBV3-2 | TGTGCCAGCAGCCAAGATTGGGCTAGCGGAAATGAGCAGTTCTTC | CASSQDWASGNEQFF
. | . | TRBJ1-2 | TRBV6-1 | TGTGCCAGCAGTGAAATCGCAGACTTCTACACCTTC | CASSEIADFYTF
. | . | TRBJ1-5 | TRBV24-1 | TGTGCCACCAGTGATGGGGGACACGTCCGCCCCCAGCATTTT | CATSDGGHVRPQHF
. | . | TRBJ2-3 | TRBV11-3 | TGTGCCAGCAGCTTAGACGGCTTGGTGGGAGGGGGAGATACGCAGTATTTT | CASSLDGLVGGGDTQYF
. | TRBD1 | TRBJ2-7 | TRBV5-5 | TGTGCCAGCAGCTTGGCCGGAGGACAGGGGGGCTCCCCCGAGCAGTACTTC | CASSLAGGQGGSPEQYF
. | TRBD2 | TRBJ2-5 | TRBV5-4 | TGTGCCAGCAGCTTCCAGACTAGCGCCCCGGGGACCCAGTACTTC | CASSFQTSAPGTQYF
few | TRBD1 | TRBJ2-3 | TRBV11-2 | TGTGCCAGCAGCTCCTACAGGGGGCGCGGAGATACGCAGTATTTT | CASSSYRGRGDTQYF
. | . | TRBJ2-5 | TRBV18 | TGTGCCAGCTCACCCTACGTGGAGGAGACCCAGTACTTC | CASSPYVEETQYF